This paragraph covers one T cell receptor beta chain sequence. Clones were read by immunoSEQ multiplex PCR, and TCRdb kept only the in-frame ones, dropping some. The sample holds tens of thousands of clones; more than 85% are singletons and the top ten take about 0.42%. This specimen belongs to a study of OX40 agonist ivuxolimab in advanced cancers. The TCR comes from an adult with an advanced solid tumor such as melanoma, head and neck, liver or kidney cancer. The sequencing here drew on CD4+ or CD8+ T cells sorted from blood, taken in a trial of the OX40 agonist ivuxolimab.

This CDR3 is CAISGTGELFF. CDR3 in DNA: TGTGCCATCAGTGGCACCGGGGAGCTGTTTTTT. V and J are TRBV10-3 and TRBJ2-2, with D uncertain. The CDR3 is 11 residues long. Per the germline V gene, CDR1 is ENHRY and CDR2 is SYGVKD. With 4 bases removed from V and 4 bases from J, the gap between germline ends came to 1 base.